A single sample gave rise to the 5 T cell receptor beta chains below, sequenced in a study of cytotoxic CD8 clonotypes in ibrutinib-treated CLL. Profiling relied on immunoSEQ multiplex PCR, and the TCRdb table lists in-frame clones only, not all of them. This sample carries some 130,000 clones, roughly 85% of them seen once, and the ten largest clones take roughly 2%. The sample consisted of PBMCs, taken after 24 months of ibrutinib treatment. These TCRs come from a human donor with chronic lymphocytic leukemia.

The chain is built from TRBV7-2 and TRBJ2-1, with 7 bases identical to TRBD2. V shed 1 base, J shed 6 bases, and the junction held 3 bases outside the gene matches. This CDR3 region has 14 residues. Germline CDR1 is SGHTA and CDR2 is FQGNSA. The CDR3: CASSLDLAVNEQFF. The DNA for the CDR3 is TGTGCCAGCAGCTTAGACCTAGCGGTCAATGAGCAGTTCTTC.

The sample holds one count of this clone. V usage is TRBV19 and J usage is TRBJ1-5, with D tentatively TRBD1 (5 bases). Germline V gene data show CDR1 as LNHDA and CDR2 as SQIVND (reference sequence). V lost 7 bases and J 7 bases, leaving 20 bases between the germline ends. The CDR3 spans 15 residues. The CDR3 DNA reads TGTGCCAGTATTTCTGGGGCAGGAGGTGGGCAGCCCCAGCATTTT. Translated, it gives CASISGAGGGQPQHF.

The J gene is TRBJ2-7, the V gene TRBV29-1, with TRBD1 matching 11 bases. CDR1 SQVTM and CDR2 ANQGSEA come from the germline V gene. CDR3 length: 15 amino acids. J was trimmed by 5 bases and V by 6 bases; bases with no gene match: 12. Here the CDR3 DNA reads TGCAGCGTCAGGACCCCGGGACAGGGGGGCCACGAGCAGTACTTC. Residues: CSVRTPGQGGHEQYF.

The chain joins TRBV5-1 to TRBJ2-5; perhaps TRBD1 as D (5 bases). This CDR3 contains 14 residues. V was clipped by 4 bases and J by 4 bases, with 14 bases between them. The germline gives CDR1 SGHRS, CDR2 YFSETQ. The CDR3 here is CASSPRQGGETQYF. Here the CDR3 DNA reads TGCGCCAGCAGCCCGAGGCAGGGTGGAGAGACCCAGTACTTC.

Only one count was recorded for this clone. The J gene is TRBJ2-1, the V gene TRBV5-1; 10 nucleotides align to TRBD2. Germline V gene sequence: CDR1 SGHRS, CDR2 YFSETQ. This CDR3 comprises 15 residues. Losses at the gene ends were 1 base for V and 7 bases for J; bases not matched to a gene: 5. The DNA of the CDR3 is TGCGCCAGCAGCTTGTTGGGACTAGCGAGAAATGAGCAGTTCTTC. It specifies CASSLLGLARNEQFF.